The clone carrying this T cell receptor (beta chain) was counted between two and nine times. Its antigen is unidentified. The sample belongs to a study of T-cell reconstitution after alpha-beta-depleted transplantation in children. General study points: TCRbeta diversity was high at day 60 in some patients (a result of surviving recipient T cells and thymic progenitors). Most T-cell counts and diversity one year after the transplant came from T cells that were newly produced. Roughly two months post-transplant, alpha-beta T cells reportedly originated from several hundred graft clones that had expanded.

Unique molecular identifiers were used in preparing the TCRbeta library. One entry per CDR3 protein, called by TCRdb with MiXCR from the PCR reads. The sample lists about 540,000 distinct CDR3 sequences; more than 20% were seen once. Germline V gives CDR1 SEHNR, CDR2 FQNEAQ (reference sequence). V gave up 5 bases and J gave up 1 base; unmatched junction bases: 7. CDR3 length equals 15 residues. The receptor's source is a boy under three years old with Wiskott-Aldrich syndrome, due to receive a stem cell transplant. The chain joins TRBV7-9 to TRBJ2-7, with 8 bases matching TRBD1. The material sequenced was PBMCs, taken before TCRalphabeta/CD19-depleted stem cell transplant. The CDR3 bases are TGTGCCAGCAGCCGAGAAGGACAGGGATCCTACGAGCAGTACTTC. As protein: CASSREGQGSYEQYF.